The 32 T cell receptor beta chains below all came from one sample that was sequenced in a study of regulatory T cells in long-lasting Graves disease. Investigators prepared the TCR beta libraries by applying iRepertoire HTBI primers and Arm-PCR of CDR3 regions. TCRdb processed the multiplex PCR reads anew with MiXCR; each CDR3 protein has one entry. The sample records 370,000 or so distinct CDR3 sequences, about 16% being singletons. The time point: newly diagnosed GD, antithyroid drugs for less than 3 months. RNA from PBMCs was the source of the TCR library. This sample also appeared in a second study, on T cells in Graves' hyperthyroidism and ophthalmopathy.

The source material was peripheral blood mononuclear cells (PBMCs), sampled at new diagnosis, from a patient treated with antithyroid drugs. Receptor source: a woman aged 18 to 35 with Graves disease.

This clonotype was seen many times. V is TRBV7-3 and J is TRBJ2-2; perhaps D is TRBD1 or TRBD2 (5 bases each). Germline V CDR1 and CDR2: SGHTA, FQGTGA. There are 16 residues in the CDR3. Trimming cost V 3 bases and J 5 bases, with 16 bases left between them. CDR3 in amino acids: CASSLQGRGWTGELFF. The CDR3 region has the DNA TGTGCCAGCAGCTTGCAGGGCCGGGGATGGACCGGGGAGCTGTTTTTT.

This clonotype occurred many times. The rearrangement uses TRBV3-1 and TRBJ1-2, with D tentatively TRBD1 (6 bases). The CDR3 is 14 residues long. CDR1 and CDR2 (germline): LGHDT, YNNKEL (reference sequence). V lost 0 bases and J 8 bases, leaving 13 bases between the germline ends. CDR3 amino acids: CASSQDLQGWGYTF. The DNA of the CDR3 is TGTGCCAGCAGCCAAGATTTACAGGGCTGGGGCTACACCTTC. The full variable domain, with the rest looked up from reference TRBV3-1 and TRBJ1-2, is DTAVSQTPKYLVTQMGNDKSIKCEQNLGHDTMYWYKQDSKKFLKIMFSYNNKELIINETVPNRFSPKSPDKAHLNLHINSLELGDSAVYFCASSQDLQGWGYTFGSGTRLTVV.

The CDR3 DNA reads TGTGCCACCAGTGATGGGGCCGCCTATAATTCACCCCTCCACTTT. Protein: CATSDGAAYNSPLHF. The chain has TRBV24-1 and TRBJ1-6; weak D call: TRBD1 (5 bases). V was clipped by 3 bases and J by 2 bases, with 7 bases between them. CDR3 length equals 15 residues. Per germline, CDR1 KGHDR and CDR2 SFDVKD.

The chain joins TRBV14 to TRBJ2-1; 8 nucleotides align to TRBD2. Germline-derived CDR1 and CDR2 are SGHDN and FVKESK. The CDR3 extends over 14 amino acids. With 3 bases clipped from V and 5 bases from J, the junction kept 3 bases outside the gene matches. CDR3 sequence (DNA): TGTGCCAGCAGCCACCGGGGGGGACACAATGAGCAGTTCTTC. Translated, it gives CASSHRGGHNEQFF.

This chain joins TRBV2 and TRBJ2-2; the match to TRBD2 covers 9 bases. V shed 5 bases and J 0 bases; nucleotides not matched to a gene: 4. CDR1 is SNHLY and CDR2 is FYNNEI in the germline V gene. The CDR3 length is 16 residues. The chain's CDR3 is CASSKLAGANTGELFF. The CDR3 coding sequence is TGTGCCAGCAGTAAATTAGCGGGGGCGAACACCGGGGAGCTGTTTTTT.

J is TRBJ1-3 and V is TRBV4-2; weak D call: TRBD1 (5 bases). The CDR3 totals 16 residues. The V gene lost 4 bases and the J gene lost 4 bases, with 17 bases spanning the gap. Germline CDR1 and CDR2: LGHNA and YNFKEQ. CDR3 sequence: CASSPGLLDSGNTIYF. CDR3 DNA sequence: TGTGCCAGCAGCCCGGGACTGCTCGATTCAGGAAACACCATATATTTT.

This clonotype was found a few times. This sequence joins TRBV27 and TRBJ1-2; maybe TRBD1 (6 bases). Between the trimmed V and J ends, which lost 4 bases and 1 base, there was a span of 13 bases. The CDR3 is 15 residues long. CDR1 and CDR2 from the germline V gene are MNHEY and SMNVEV (reference sequence). CDR3 loop: CASSYVLDSNYGYTF. The DNA for the CDR3 is TGTGCCAGCAGTTACGTCCTGGACAGTAACTATGGCTACACCTTC.

This chain connects TRBV6-1 to TRBJ2-7; 8 bases map to TRBD2. The end of the DNA is better explained by TRBJ2-3, so the J call may be wrong. In germline, CDR1 is MNHNS, CDR2 SASEGT. The CDR3 totals 15 residues. The DNA for the CDR3 is TGTGCCAGCATCCGGACTAGCTGGTTTGGGGATACGCAGTATTTT. Translated: CASIRTSWFGDTQYF.

This clonotype was seen ten or more times. The V and J genes are TRBV18 and TRBJ2-5, with a possible D match to TRBD1 (5 bases). V shed 1 base and J shed 2 bases, with 5 bases lying between them. Germline V gene sequence: CDR1 KGHSH, CDR2 LQKENI. The CDR3 is 13 amino acids. As DNA, the CDR3 is TGTGCCAGCTCACCACGACAGCAAGAGACCCAGTACTTC. Amino acids: CASSPRQQETQYF.

V and J are TRBV5-4 and TRBJ1-1; D unclear. CDR1 and CDR2 from the germline V gene are SGHNT and YYREEE (reference sequence). The CDR3 covers 11 residues. Between the trimmed V and J ends, which lost 9 bases and 4 bases, there was a span of 10 bases. The CDR3 DNA follows: TGTGCCACCAAAGGTAGCACTGAAGCTTTCTTT. Its protein is CATKGSTEAFF.

This clonotype was counted ten times or more. The chain carries TRBV20-1 and TRBJ2-3; maybe TRBD1 (5 bases). The V end was cut by 3 bases, the J end by 2 bases, with 9 bases between. Germline V gene sequence: CDR1 DFQATT, CDR2 SNEGSKA (reference sequence). The CDR3 has 13 amino acids. The CDR3 loop reads CSARDTNTDTQYF. CDR3 DNA: TGCAGTGCTAGGGACACTAACACAGATACGCAGTATTTT.

This clonotype was picked up a small number of times. The V call is TRBV29-1, the J call TRBJ2-3; D may match TRBD1 or TRBD2 (5 bases each). Germline CDR1 SQVTM, CDR2 ANQGSEA. V dropped 8 bases and J dropped 4 bases, with 19 bases sitting between them. The CDR3 runs to 14 residues. The DNA for the CDR3 is TGCAGCCTTGGCCGGGACCGAACGGCAGATACGCAGTATTTT. Translation gives CSLGRDRTADTQYF.

This clonotype was seen repeatedly, ten times or more. V and J are TRBV2 and TRBJ2-7; 7 bases fit TRBD1. The CDR3 length is 16 residues. Germline V gene sequence: CDR1 SNHLY, CDR2 FYNNEI. J was trimmed by 4 bases and V by 3 bases; bases with no gene match: 12. The DNA for the CDR3 is TGTGCCAGCAGTGAGTCCCAACAGGGGATTCGTTACGAGCAGTACTTC. It yields the protein CASSESQQGIRYEQYF. Based on the CDR3 plus reference TRBV2 and TRBJ2-7, the full variable domain is EPEVTQTPSHQVTQMGQEVILRCVPISNHLYFYWYRQILGQKVEFLVSFYNNEISEKSEIFDDQFSVERPDGSNFTLKIRSTKLEDSAMYFCASSESQQGIRYEQYFGPGTRLTVT.

This clonotype has at least ten counts. This chain joins TRBV6-5 and TRBJ2-5; the D is unclear. Deletions cut 2 bases from V and 0 bases from J, with 13 bases between. The CDR3 runs to 16 residues. Germline CDR1 reads MNHEY; CDR2 reads SVGAGI. CDR3 coding DNA: TGTGCCAGCAGTTACCCCGGGTTAGGCTACCAAGAGACCCAGTACTTC. Translation gives CASSYPGLGYQETQYF.

This clonotype was counted many times. This chain links TRBV18 with TRBJ2-1, with D possibly being TRBD2 (6 bases). CDR3 length: 15 residues. CDR1 and CDR2 (germline): KGHSH, LQKENI. With 6 bases removed from V and 10 bases from J, the gap between germline ends came to 22 bases. The CDR3 coding sequence is TGTGCCAGCTCTCCCCCGGGACTTCCAAAAAAGGAGCAGTTCTTC. It is translated as CASSPPGLPKKEQFF.

The gene calls are TRBV6-2 or TRBV6-3 and TRBJ1-2, with 8 bases that match TRBD1. The germline gives CDR1 MNHEY, CDR2 SVGEGT. The CDR3 loop spans 14 amino acids. With 6 bases clipped from V and 8 bases from J, the junction kept 11 bases outside the gene matches. CDR3 DNA: TGTGCCAGCAGGACGGGACAGGCAAGGAGGGGCTACACCTTC. The encoded protein is CASRTGQARRGYTF.

The table lists this clonotype with a few counts. The chain is built from TRBV29-1 and TRBJ1-1; D call uncertain. The germline gives CDR1 SQVTM, CDR2 ANQGSEA. The V end lost 2 bases, the J end lost 3 bases, and 7 bases lay between the germline ends. The CDR3 sequence is 12 residues long. For the CDR3, the DNA is TGCAGCGTTGAACTGGGGTACACTGAAGCTTTCTTT. It yields the protein CSVELGYTEAFF.

This clonotype occurred many times. The CDR3 protein is CASSQVVLGDFGYTF. The CDR3 bases are TGTGCCAGCAGCCAAGTGGTTTTAGGGGATTTCGGCTACACCTTC. This chain uses TRBV16 with TRBJ1-2, with a weak D call TRBD1 (5 bases). Germline CDR1 reads KGHSY; CDR2 reads FQNENV. Trimming stripped 2 bases from V and 8 bases from J, with 18 bases between. The CDR3 runs to 15 residues.

Ten or more counts support this clonotype. In DNA form, the CDR3 reads TGCAGTGCTAGCGCCGGGACTAGCGAAGAGACCCAGTACTTC. It specifies CSASAGTSEETQYF. The gene calls are TRBV20-1 and TRBJ2-5, with 10 bases that match TRBD2. This CDR3 contains 14 residues. V trimming: 3 bases; J trimming: 3 bases; junction bases outside the gene matches: 4. From germline, CDR1 is DFQATT and CDR2 SNEGSKA (reference sequence).

This clonotype was counted between two and nine times. The CDR3 loop is CSATGRRDYGYTF. For the CDR3, the DNA is TGCAGTGCCACAGGGAGAAGGGACTATGGCTACACCTTC. This chain connects TRBV20-1 to TRBJ1-2; D may be TRBD1 (6 bases). CDR3 size: 13 residues. Germline V CDR1 and CDR2: DFQATT, SNEGSKA (reference sequence). Trimming took 6 bases from V and 3 from J, leaving 14 bases between them.

In this sample, this clonotype turned up many times. This chain uses TRBV12-5 with TRBJ2-7; the D is unclear. This CDR3 is built from 16 residues. V was trimmed by 1 base and J by 4 bases, leaving 17 bases between them. Germline CDR1 reads LGHNT; CDR2 reads FRNRAP. Here the CDR3 DNA reads TGTGCTAGTGGTTTGGACGTCGATACCCACACATACGAGCAGTACTTC. Translating it yields CASGLDVDTHTYEQYF.

This clonotype was counted at least ten times. The V and J genes are TRBV7-9 and TRBJ2-7; TRBD1 matches at 7 bases. The germline CDR1 and CDR2 sequences are SEHNR and FQNEAQ (reference sequence). This CDR3 has 12 residues. J was trimmed by 7 bases and V by 2 bases; bases with no gene match: 2. DNA for the CDR3: TGTGCCAGCAGCTTATCAGGGGGAGAGCAGTACTTC. Translation gives CASSLSGGEQYF.

This clonotype came up many times. The chain employs TRBV2 and TRBJ2-3, with no clear D. Looked up from germline, CDR1 is SNHLY and CDR2 is FYNNEI. CDR3 length: 13 residues. Deletions cut 6 bases from V and 10 bases from J, with 17 bases between. For the CDR3, the DNA is TGTGCCAGCAGACCAACGGTGGGTGGGGCGCAGTATTTT. Translating gives CASRPTVGGAQYF.

The table lists this clonotype with many counts. The chain employs TRBV6-1 and TRBJ1-1; D is unclear. This CDR3 region has 14 residues. V was trimmed by 10 bases and J by 1 base, leaving 16 bases between them. CDR1 MNHNS and CDR2 SASEGT come from the germline V gene. This CDR3 is CAISRGSGNTEAFF. DNA for the CDR3: TGTGCCATCTCCCGAGGGAGCGGGAACACTGAAGCTTTCTTT.

A note on this clonotype: Since the CDR3 does not end with the conserved phenylalanine or tryptophan, this likely comes from a read error. V is TRBV18 and J is TRBJ2-5; 7 bases agree with TRBD1. CDR1 and CDR2 (germline): KGHSH, LQKENI. The CDR3 length is 16 residues. The trim removed 2 bases at V and 2 bases at J, leaving 8 bases unmatched. DNA of the CDR3: TGTGCCAGCTCACCAACGGGACAGTCCTGGCAAGAGACCCAGTACCTC. As protein: CASSPTGQSWQETQYL.

The chain combines TRBV19 with TRBJ1-1; TRBD1 might be the D (5 bases). V was pared by 6 bases and J by 0 bases, with 17 bases between. Germline CDR1 and CDR2: LNHDA and SQIVND (reference sequence). There are 16 residues in the CDR3. The CDR3 region is CASRLNPRAVNTEAFF. The DNA for the CDR3 is TGTGCCAGTAGACTGAACCCCAGGGCGGTGAACACTGAAGCTTTCTTT.

This clonotype was detected many times. This sequence joins TRBV6-1 and TRBJ2-2; no reliable D call. Per the germline V gene, CDR1 is MNHNS and CDR2 is SASEGT. There are 14 residues in the CDR3. Trimming stripped 2 bases from V and 1 base from J, with 5 bases between. The CDR3 protein is CASSEPLNTGELFF. Written as DNA, the CDR3 is TGTGCCAGCAGTGAACCATTGAACACCGGGGAGCTGTTTTTT.

In this sample, this clonotype turned up many times. The chain links TRBV28 to TRBJ2-5; D remains ambiguous. The CDR3 has 14 residues. Deletions cut 8 bases from V and 2 bases from J, with 15 bases between. The germline V gene encodes CDR1 MDHEN and CDR2 SYDVKM. The CDR3 here is CASRFGRIQETQYF. The CDR3 bases are TGTGCCAGCCGCTTCGGACGGATTCAAGAGACCCAGTACTTC.

The chain links TRBV19 to TRBJ2-5; D is possibly TRBD1 (7 bases). Germline V gene sequence: CDR1 LNHDA, CDR2 SQIVND (reference sequence). CDR3 size: 15 residues. V was clipped by 5 bases and J by 2 bases, with 15 bases between them. CDR3 nucleotides: TGTGCCAGTAGTGTCCAGGGGGGACGGCAAGAGACCCAGTACTTC. Translated, it gives CASSVQGGRQETQYF.

This clonotype was counted ten times or more. The genes are TRBV5-1 and TRBJ2-5; the D call may be TRBD1 or TRBD2 (5 bases each). Germline lookup yields CDR1 SGHRS and CDR2 YFSETQ. V was pared by 2 bases and J by 3 bases, with 14 bases between. The CDR3 covers 15 residues. The CDR3 region has the DNA TGCGCCAGCAGCTTCCACGGTCGAGGGGAAGAGACCCAGTACTTC. Amino acids: CASSFHGRGEETQYF.

This clonotype was observed a few times. J is TRBJ2-4 and V is TRBV29-1; D may be TRBD1 (6 bases). The germline V gene has CDR1 SQVTM and CDR2 ANQGSEA. V shed 0 bases and J shed 1 base, with 13 bases lying between them. CDR3 size: 16 residues. The CDR3 reads CSVEDGGRGAKNIQYF. The CDR3 DNA reads TGCAGCGTTGAAGATGGGGGCAGGGGCGCCAAAAACATTCAGTACTTC.

For this clonotype: This likely came from a read error, as a far larger clone is one base away. The chain couples TRBV11-2 to TRBJ2-7; unclear D gene. V lost 0 bases to trimming and J lost 7 bases, with 4 bases between them. CDR3 size: 11 residues. Germline assignment: CDR1 SGHAT and CDR2 FQNNGV. CDR3 sequence: CASSLDNEQYF. For the CDR3, the DNA is TGTGCCAGCAGCTTAGACAATGAGCAGTACTTC.